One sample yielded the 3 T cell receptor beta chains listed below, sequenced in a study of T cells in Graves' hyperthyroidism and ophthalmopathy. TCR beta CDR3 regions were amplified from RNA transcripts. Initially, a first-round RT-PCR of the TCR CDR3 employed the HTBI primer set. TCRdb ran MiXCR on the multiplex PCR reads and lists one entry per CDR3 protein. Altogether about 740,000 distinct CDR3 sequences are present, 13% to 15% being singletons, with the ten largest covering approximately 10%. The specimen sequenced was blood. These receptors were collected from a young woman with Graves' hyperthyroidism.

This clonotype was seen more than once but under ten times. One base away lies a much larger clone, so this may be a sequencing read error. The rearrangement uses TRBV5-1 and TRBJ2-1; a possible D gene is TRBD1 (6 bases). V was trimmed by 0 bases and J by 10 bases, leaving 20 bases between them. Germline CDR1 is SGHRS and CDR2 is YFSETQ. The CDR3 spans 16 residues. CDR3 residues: CASSLAPTGSRDEQFF. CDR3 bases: TGCGCCAGCAGCTTGGCCCCCACAGGGAGTCGGGACGAGCAGTTCTTC.

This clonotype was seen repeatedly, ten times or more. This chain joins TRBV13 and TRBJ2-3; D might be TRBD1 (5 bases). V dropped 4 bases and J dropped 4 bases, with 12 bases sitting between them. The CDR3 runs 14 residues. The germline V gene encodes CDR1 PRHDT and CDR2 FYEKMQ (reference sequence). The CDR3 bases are TGTGCCAGCAGCTCCAGGGTAGTAGCAGATACGCAGTATTTT. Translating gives CASSSRVVADTQYF.

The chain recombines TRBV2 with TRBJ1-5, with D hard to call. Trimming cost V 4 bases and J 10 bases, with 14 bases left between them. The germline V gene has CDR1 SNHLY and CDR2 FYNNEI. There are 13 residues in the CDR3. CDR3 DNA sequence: TGTGCCAGCAGTGGCACCATCGTAGAACCCCAGCATTTT. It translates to CASSGTIVEPQHF.